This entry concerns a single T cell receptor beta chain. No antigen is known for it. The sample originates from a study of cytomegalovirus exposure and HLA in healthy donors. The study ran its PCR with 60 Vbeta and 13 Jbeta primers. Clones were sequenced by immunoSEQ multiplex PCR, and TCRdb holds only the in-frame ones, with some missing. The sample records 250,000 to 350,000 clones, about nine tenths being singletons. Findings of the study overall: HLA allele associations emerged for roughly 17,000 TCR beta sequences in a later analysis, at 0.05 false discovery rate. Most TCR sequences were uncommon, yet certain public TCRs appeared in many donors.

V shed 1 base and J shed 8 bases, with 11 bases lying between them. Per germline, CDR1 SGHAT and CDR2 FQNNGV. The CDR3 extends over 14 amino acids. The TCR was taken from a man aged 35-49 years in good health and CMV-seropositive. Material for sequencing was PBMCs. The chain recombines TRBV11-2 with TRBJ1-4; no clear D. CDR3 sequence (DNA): TGTGCCAGCAGCTTAGTGGTCAGATTAGAAAAACTGTTTTTT. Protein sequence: CASSLVVRLEKLFF.